One TCR beta chain is described in this entry. Its antigen is not known. No infections or other immune events were documented during collection. This record comes from a study of identifying expanded T cells in peripheral blood. Study-level results: About 1.2 clones differed between technical replicates, versus approximately 17 and 20 over time. Clone count variance between approximately two-week samples rose with total template count.

CDR3 length equals 16 residues. V lost 4 bases, J lost 4 bases, and 11 bases stayed unmatched. Per the germline V gene, CDR1 is SGHTA and CDR2 is FQGNSA. Generated by immunoSEQ multiplex PCR, the TCRdb table keeps only in-frame clones and is missing some. The sample contains roughly 100,000 clones, around 88% of which appear only once. The source is a person aged 18-70 years in good health. Sequencing was done on a sample of blood. V gene TRBV7-2 combines with J gene TRBJ1-1, with 8 nucleotides matching TRBD1. CDR3 DNA: TGTGCCAGCAGCTCTTGGACAGGGCCCAGCGGCACTGAAGCTTTCTTT. It codes for CASSSWTGPSGTEAFF.